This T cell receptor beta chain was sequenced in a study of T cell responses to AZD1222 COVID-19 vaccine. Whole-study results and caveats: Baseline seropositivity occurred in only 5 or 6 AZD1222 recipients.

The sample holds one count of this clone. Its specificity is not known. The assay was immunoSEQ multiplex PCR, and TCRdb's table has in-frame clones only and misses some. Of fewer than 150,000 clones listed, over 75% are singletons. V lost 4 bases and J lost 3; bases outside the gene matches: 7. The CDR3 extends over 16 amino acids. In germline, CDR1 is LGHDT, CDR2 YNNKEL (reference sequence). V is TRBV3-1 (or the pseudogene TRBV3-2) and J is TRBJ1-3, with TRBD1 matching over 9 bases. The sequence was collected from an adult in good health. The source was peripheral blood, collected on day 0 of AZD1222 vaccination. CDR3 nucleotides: TGTGCCAGCAGCCGCCCGGACAGGGGATTTGGAAACACCATATATTTT. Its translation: CASSRPDRGFGNTIYF.